The clone carrying this TCR beta chain was seen more than once but under ten times. Antigen: not known. This entry comes from a study of neurological immune-mediated disorders. Study-wide findings and caveats: A possible signature was seen in one related-CDR3 cluster, into which phylogenetic grouping placed the repertoires of 18 of 34 multiple sclerosis patients.

Trimming cost V 3 bases and J 1 base; bases outside gene matches: 2. This CDR3 has 15 residues. The V gene's germline CDR1 is SGHRS and CDR2 YFSETQ. Each CDR3 protein is one row after TCRdb ran MiXCR on the 5' RACE reads. The profile shows 60,000 to 80,000 distinct CDR3 sequences, 4% to 6% of them singletons. Source material: PBMCs. This TCR was recovered from a woman aged 45-59 years with multiple sclerosis. The chain joins TRBV5-1 to TRBJ2-3; 10 nucleotides agree with TRBD1. CDR3 sequence: CASSSGTGGTDTQYF. The CDR3 coding sequence is TGCGCCAGCAGCTCCGGGACAGGGGGCACAGATACGCAGTATTTT.